A selection of T cell receptor beta chains follows, all from one sample in a study of OX40 agonist ivuxolimab in advanced cancers. Generated by immunoSEQ multiplex PCR, the TCRdb table keeps only in-frame clones and is missing some. The profile shows some 66,000 clones, less than 90% of them singletons. Sequencing was performed on CD4+ or CD8+ T cells sorted from blood, taken in a trial of the OX40 agonist ivuxolimab. These receptors all come from an adult with an advanced solid tumor such as melanoma, head and neck, liver or kidney cancer. Both conserved end residues are part of each CDR3. The D gene is left open where the match is weak. The size field is filled for only some rows; it gives once, few, many or a size class.

>TRBD2|TRBV9|TRBJ2-1|NA
CASSSPRRASGSLILGEQFF
TGTGCCAGCAGCTCTCCTCGACGGGCTAGCGGGAGTCTCATTTTAGGTGAGCAGTTCTTC
>NA|TRBV29-1|TRBJ1-2|NA
CSVDLQGGYGYTF
TGCAGCGTTGACCTACAGGGAGGCTATGGCTACACCTTC
>NA|TRBV18|TRBJ1-2|NA
CASSPPGSSPYGYTF
TGTGCCAGCTCACCACCCGGTAGTTCTCCCTATGGCTACACCTTC
>NA|TRBV6-1|TRBJ2-7|once
CASNLDSDYEQYF
TGTGCCAGCAACTTAGACAGCGACTACGAGCAGTACTTC
>NA|TRBV6-1|TRBJ2-1|NA
CASSPRPNEQFF
TGTGCCAGCAGTCCTAGACCCAATGAGCAGTTCTTC
>NA|TRBV30|TRBJ2-3|NA
CAWSLGDGADTQYF
TGTGCCTGGAGTTTGGGCGATGGGGCAGATACGCAGTATTTT
>TRBD2|TRBV4-2|TRBJ2-2|NA
CASSQAGLAGITGELFF
TGTGCCAGCAGCCAAGCGGGACTAGCGGGGATCACCGGGGAGCTGTTTTTT
>NA|TRBV7-2|TRBJ2-2|once
CASSLDPGELFF
TGTGCCAGCAGCTTAGACCCCGGGGAGCTGTTTTTT
>NA|TRBV7-2|TRBJ2-7|NA
CASSLFAGRGMVEQYF
TGTGCCAGCAGCTTATTCGCGGGTAGGGGAATGGTCGAGCAGTACTTC
>NA|TRBV19|TRBJ2-2|once
CASSTGGAGTGELFF
TGTGCCAGTAGTACGGGGGGCGCGGGCACCGGGGAGCTGTTTTTT
>NA|TRBV18|TRBJ2-7|NA
CASSPNYEQYF
TGTGCCAGCTCACCAAACTACGAGCAGTACTTC
>NA|TRBV4-3|TRBJ2-5|NA
CASSQDFGTPKETQYF
TGCGCCAGCAGCCAAGATTTCGGGACACCAAAAGAGACCCAGTACTTC
>TRBD1|TRBV6-1|TRBJ2-7|NA
CASSDRDRGREYF
TGTGCCAGCAGTGACCGGGACAGGGGAAGGGAGTACTTC
>TRBD2|TRBV7-2|TRBJ2-2|few
CASSLGVSGASGELFF
TGTGCCAGCAGCTTAGGGGTTAGCGGGGCCTCCGGGGAGCTGTTTTTT
>NA|TRBV6-6|TRBJ2-1|NA
CASSYSAGRYNEQFF
TGTGCCAGCAGTTACTCAGCAGGTCGCTACAATGAGCAGTTCTTC
>NA|TRBV11-3|TRBJ2-6|NA
CASSLERGSGANVLTF
TGTGCCAGCAGCTTAGAACGGGGCTCTGGGGCCAACGTCCTGACTTTC
>TRBD1|TRBV30|TRBJ1-3|NA
CAWRLDRGSGNTIYF
TGTGCCTGGAGGTTAGACAGGGGCTCTGGAAACACCATATATTTT
>TRBD1|TRBV19|TRBJ1-1|NA
CASSIGTGGGEAFF
TGTGCCAGTAGTATAGGTACAGGGGGCGGTGAAGCTTTCTTT
>TRBD1|TRBV19|TRBJ1-4|NA
CASRDRAATNEKLFF
TGTGCCAGTAGAGACAGGGCTGCAACTAATGAAAAACTGTTTTTT
>NA|TRBV9|TRBJ2-1|once
CASSVVLGVEQFF
TGTGCCAGCAGCGTAGTATTGGGGGTGGAGCAGTTCTTC
>NA|TRBV10-3|TRBJ2-3|NA
CAISERETSTDTQYF
TGTGCCATCAGTGAGCGGGAGACTAGCACAGATACGCAGTATTTT
>NA|TRBV11-2|TRBJ2-3|NA
CASSLVGGIEDTQYF
TGTGCCAGCAGCTTAGTCGGCGGGATAGAAGATACGCAGTATTTT
>TRBD1|TRBV30|TRBJ1-5|few
CAWSVGTGHNQPQHF
TGTGCCTGGAGTGTAGGGACAGGTCACAATCAGCCCCAGCATTTT
>NA|TRBV7-7|TRBJ2-1|NA
CASSLGGNYEQFF
TGTGCCAGCAGCTTAGGTGGAAATTACGAGCAGTTCTTC
>NA|TRBV7-6|TRBJ1-1|NA
CASSLSSGGVLVAEAFF
TGTGCCAGCAGCTTATCCTCAGGAGGGGTTTTAGTGGCTGAAGCTTTCTTT
>NA|TRBV5-1|TRBJ2-7|NA
CATGPTGGAGDEQYF
TGCGCCACGGGCCCCACAGGGGGGGCAGGGGACGAGCAGTACTTC
>NA|TRBV5-6|TRBJ1-3|NA
CASSPGGGSGNTIYF
TGTGCCAGCAGCCCCGGCGGTGGCTCTGGAAACACCATATATTTT
>NA|TRBV12-5|TRBJ2-1|NA
CASGRNRGQSSGRMVDEQFF
TGTGCTAGTGGTCGGAACAGGGGGCAATCTAGCGGGAGAATGGTTGATGAGCAGTTCTTC
>NA|TRBV10-2|TRBJ1-1|NA
CASSDLGGAEAFF
TGCGCCAGCAGTGACCTCGGGGGGGCTGAAGCTTTCTTT
>TRBD2|TRBV10-3|TRBJ2-1|NA
CAISPGTSARSSYNEQFF
TGTGCCATCAGCCCCGGGACTAGCGCAAGGAGCTCCTACAATGAGCAGTTCTTC
>NA|TRBV27|TRBJ2-2|NA
CASSSPPNTGELFF
TGTGCCAGCAGTTCCCCCCCGAACACCGGGGAGCTGTTTTTT
>NA|TRBV4-2|TRBJ1-2|NA
CASSQGSNRGIRGYTF
TGTGCCAGCAGCCAAGGGTCGAACCGGGGGATTCGGGGCTACACCTTC
>NA|TRBV30|TRBJ2-2|few
CAWSHGSLRELFF
TGTGCCTGGAGTCACGGCTCCCTCCGGGAGCTGTTTTTT
>TRBD1|TRBV5-1|TRBJ2-7|NA
CASSALTGDIGEQYF
TGCGCCAGCAGCGCCCTGACAGGGGACATTGGCGAGCAGTACTTC
>NA|TRBV4-2|TRBJ2-3|few
CASSQDRTSTDTQYF
TGTGCCAGCAGCCAAGATCGGACTAGCACAGATACGCAGTATTTT
>NA|TRBV5-4|TRBJ1-2|NA
CASSLPGIGYGYTF
TGTGCCAGCAGCTTGCCCGGGATCGGCTATGGCTACACCTTC
>TRBD1|TRBV27|TRBJ1-1|NA
CASMTGGYTEAFF
TGTGCCAGCATGACAGGGGGGTACACTGAAGCTTTCTTT
>TRBD2|TRBV7-8|TRBJ2-1|NA
CASSLGGSQDEQFF
TGTGCCAGCAGCTTAGGCGGGAGTCAAGATGAGCAGTTCTTC
>TRBD2|TRBV7-9|TRBJ2-5|NA
CASSFGTSGGGRRETQYF
TGTGCCAGCAGCTTTGGGACTAGCGGCGGGGGAAGGAGGGAGACCCAGTACTTC
>TRBD1|TRBV5-1|TRBJ1-2|NA
CASSQDRGGGYTF
TGCGCCAGCAGCCAGGACAGGGGCGGGGGCTACACCTTC
>NA|TRBV27|TRBJ1-1|NA
CASSSRPRVSGAFF
TGTGCCAGCAGTTCACGCCCCAGAGTCTCGGGTGCTTTCTTT
>NA|TRBV4-1|TRBJ2-1|NA
CASSQDWRSSYNEQFF
TGCGCCAGCAGCCAAGATTGGCGGAGCTCCTACAATGAGCAGTTCTTC
>TRBD1|TRBV7-2|TRBJ2-3|NA
CASSPTGGGTDTQYF
TGTGCCAGCAGCCCTACAGGGGGAGGAACAGATACGCAGTATTTT
>NA|TRBV5-4|TRBJ1-4|NA
CASSLAGTGDEKLFF
TGTGCCAGCAGCTTGGCTGGTACTGGAGATGAAAAACTGTTTTTT
>NA|TRBV5-1|TRBJ2-5|NA
CASSLGGAASQETQYF
TGCGCCAGCAGCTTGGGAGGGGCAGCTTCCCAAGAGACCCAGTACTTC
>NA|TRBV11-3|TRBJ1-2|NA
CASSLGPGGYTF
TGTGCCAGCAGCTTAGGCCCTGGTGGCTACACCTTC
>NA|TRBV7-8|TRBJ1-3|NA
CASSRVGGSGNTIYF
TGTGCCAGCAGCCGTGTCGGGGGCTCTGGAAACACCATATATTTT